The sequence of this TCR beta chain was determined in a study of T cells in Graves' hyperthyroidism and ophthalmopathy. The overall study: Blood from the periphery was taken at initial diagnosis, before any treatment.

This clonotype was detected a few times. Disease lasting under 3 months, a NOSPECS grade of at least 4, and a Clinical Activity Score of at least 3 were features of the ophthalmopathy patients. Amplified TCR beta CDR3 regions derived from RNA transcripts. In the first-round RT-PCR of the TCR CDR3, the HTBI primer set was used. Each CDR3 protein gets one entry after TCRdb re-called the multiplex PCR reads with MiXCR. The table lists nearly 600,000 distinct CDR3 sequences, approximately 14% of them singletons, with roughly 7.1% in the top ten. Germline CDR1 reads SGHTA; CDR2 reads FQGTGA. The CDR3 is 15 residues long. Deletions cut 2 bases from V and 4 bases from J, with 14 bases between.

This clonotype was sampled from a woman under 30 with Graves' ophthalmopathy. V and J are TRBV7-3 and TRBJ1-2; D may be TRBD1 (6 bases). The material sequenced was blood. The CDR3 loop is CASSLGGGPGYGYTF. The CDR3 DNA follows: TGTGCCAGCAGCTTAGGGGGCGGGCCCGGCTATGGCTACACCTTC.